This T cell receptor beta chain emerged from a study of blood T cells in healthy people across ages. It was with a sample-barcoded 5' primer and a J-beta primer mix that a second PCR of roughly 6 to 11 cycles was run. One entry per CDR3 protein, called by TCRdb with MiXCR from the 5' RACE reads. Among about 730,000 distinct CDR3 sequences listed, 40% to 45% were seen once. Sequencing used blood. This TCR came from an older woman in good health.

The CDR3 nucleotides are TGCAGCGCGTCGGGAGGGACTGGTAATGAGCAGTTCTTC. Protein: CSASGGTGNEQFF. The chain carries TRBV29-1 and TRBJ2-1; TRBD2 agrees at 8 bases. J gave up 7 bases and V 7 bases, and 9 bases lay outside the gene matches. Looked up from germline, CDR1 is SQVTM and CDR2 is ANQGSEA. This CDR3 contains 13 residues.